The 14 T cell receptor beta chains listed next were all sequenced from one sample in a study of Graves' ophthalmopathy and Graves' hyperthyroidism. RNA transcripts served as template for amplifying TCR beta CDR3 sequences. Second-round multiplex PCR came after a first-round RT-PCR that employed HTBI primers. TCRdb re-called the multiplex PCR reads through MiXCR, storing one row per CDR3 protein. The sample lists over 450,000 distinct CDR3 sequences, approximately 15% occurring once. Sequencing was carried out using blood. The receptors shown here come from a young woman with Graves' ophthalmopathy.

This clonotype was seen at least ten times. The chain carries TRBV28 and TRBJ1-1; D is uncertain. With 3 bases removed from V and 0 bases from J, the gap between germline ends came to 14 bases. Germline V gene lookup returns CDR1 MDHEN and CDR2 SYDVKM. This CDR3 comprises 16 residues. Written as DNA, the CDR3 is TGTGCCAGCAGTTTGAGAGAGACCTTTATGAACACTGAAGCTTTCTTT. Translation: CASSLRETFMNTEAFF.

To note about this clonotype: The CDR3 ends on some other residue instead of the conserved phenylalanine or tryptophan, so this is likely a read error. The chain has TRBV28 and TRBJ2-6, with TRBD1 matching over 9 bases. CDR1 is MDHEN and CDR2 is SYDVKM in the germline V gene. This CDR3 contains 18 residues. The V segment lost 5 bases and the J segment 0 bases; nucleotides outside the gene matches: 8. The CDR3 reads CASSPRQGDLSGANVLTL. The CDR3 region has the DNA TGTGCCAGCAGTCCCAGACAGGGGGACCTCTCTGGGGCCAACGTCCTGACTCTC.

There are many counts of this clonotype. V usage is TRBV29-1 and J usage is TRBJ1-2; D remains ambiguous. The V end was cut by 3 bases, the J end by 6 bases, with 8 bases between. The CDR3 consists of 11 residues. The germline V gene has CDR1 SQVTM and CDR2 ANQGSEA. CDR3 nucleotides: TGCAGCGTTGACGCCCTAAATGGCTACACCTTC. Translating it yields CSVDALNGYTF.

As regards this clonotype: The junction and the germline gene differ at one end; a read error may be behind it. The V call is TRBV4-1, the J call TRBJ2-5; TRBD2 agrees at 14 bases. CDR1 and CDR2 from the germline V gene are MGHRA and YSYEKL. The CDR3 is 19 amino acids. The CDR3 here is CASRLTGLAGGTYQETKYF. CDR3 in DNA: TGCGCCAGCAGACTAACCGGACTAGCGGGGGGAACATACCAAGAGACCAAGTACTTC.

This clonotype was seen ten or more times. This chain uses TRBV5-1 with TRBJ1-2, with TRBD1 as a possible D gene (6 bases). V lost 4 bases, J lost 4 bases, and 17 bases lay in between. The CDR3 has 15 amino acids. Germline V lookup: CDR1 SGHRS, CDR2 YFSETQ. The CDR3 nucleotides are TGCGCCAGCAGCCCTAAGGAGGGGGGAGGCTATGGCTACACCTTC. It encodes CASSPKEGGGYGYTF.

This chain connects TRBV28 to TRBJ2-7; the D is unclear. The CDR3 has 12 amino acids. The germline gives CDR1 MDHEN, CDR2 SYDVKM. V lost 1 base and J 4 bases, leaving 5 bases between the germline ends. CDR3 protein: CASSLYAYEQYF. The CDR3 nucleotides read TGTGCCAGCAGTTTATATGCGTACGAGCAGTACTTC. Full variable domain (outside the CDR3, taken from reference TRBV28 and TRBJ2-7): DVKVTQSSRYLVKRTGEKVFLECVQDMDHENMFWYRQDPGLGLRLIYFSYDVKMKEKGDIPEGYSVSREKKERFSLILESASTNQTSMYLCASSLYAYEQYFGPGTRLTVT.

This clonotype turned up a few times. The genes are TRBV2 and TRBJ1-2; 7 nucleotides line up with TRBD1. The trim removed 8 bases at V and 2 bases at J, leaving 8 bases unmatched. The CDR3 consists of 14 residues. Germline loops: CDR1 SNHLY, CDR2 FYNNEI. The CDR3, as DNA: TGTGCCAGCGACTACGCACAGGGGAACTATGGCTACACCTTC. It translates to CASDYAQGNYGYTF.

This clonotype was recorded once. At one boundary the junction diverges from the germline segment, which might be a read error. The rearrangement links TRBV11-2 to TRBJ2-7, with 7 nucleotides matching TRBD1. The CDR3 totals 15 residues. From germline, CDR1 is SGHAT and CDR2 FQNNGV. As DNA, the CDR3 is TGCGTCAGCAGCTTAGTTATGGGGACAGCCTACGAGCAGTACTTC. Its protein is CVSSLVMGTAYEQYF.

This clonotype was observed many times. The V call is TRBV5-1, the J call TRBJ2-2; D is possibly TRBD1 or TRBD2 (5 bases each). Trimming pared 4 bases from V and 7 bases from J, leaving 17 bases between. Germline lookup yields CDR1 SGHRS and CDR2 YFSETQ. The CDR3 runs to 15 residues. The CDR3 region is CASSVRDAGIGELFF. CDR3 DNA: TGCGCCAGCAGCGTACGGGATGCAGGGATCGGGGAGCTGTTTTTT.

This clonotype was detected many times. The CDR3 sequence: CSVEDYEQYF. In nucleotides, the CDR3 is TGCAGCGTTGAAGACTACGAGCAGTACTTC. The chain joins TRBV29-1 to TRBJ2-7; D gene ambiguous. CDR1 is SQVTM, CDR2 ANQGSEA, per germline. The CDR3 loop spans 10 amino acids. Trimming took off 0 bases at V and 3 bases at J, with 0 bases between the two ends.

In its sample, this clonotype was seen once. V usage is TRBV7-2 and J usage is TRBJ1-1; D unresolved. The germline V gene encodes CDR1 SGHTA and CDR2 FQGNSA. The V end lost 5 bases, the J end lost 0 bases, and 13 bases lay between the germline ends. The CDR3 contains 15 residues. The DNA for the CDR3 is TGTGCCAGCAGCACAGTGGACGGACTGAACACTGAAGCTTTCTTT. Translation gives CASSTVDGLNTEAFF.

The rearrangement links TRBV4-1 to TRBJ1-1; the D is unclear. Trimming stripped 1 base from V and 0 bases from J, with 12 bases between. CDR1 is MGHRA and CDR2 is YSYEKL in the germline V gene. The length of the CDR3 is 16 residues. CDR3 in amino acids: CASSQVFGGLNTEAFF. The CDR3 nucleotides read TGCGCCAGCAGCCAAGTTTTTGGAGGTCTGAACACTGAAGCTTTCTTT.

The table lists this clonotype with a few counts. This chain joins TRBV3-1 and TRBJ2-2; D perhaps matches TRBD1 (7 bases). Trimming removed 1 base from V and 5 bases from J, with 14 bases in between. Germline CDR1 reads LGHDT; CDR2 reads YNNKEL (reference sequence). This CDR3 has 16 amino acids. The CDR3 bases are TGTGCCAGCAGCCAAGGGAGGGGGCAACGGACCGGGGAGCTGTTTTTT. Translation gives CASSQGRGQRTGELFF.

In its sample, this clonotype was seen many times. This chain joins TRBV3-1 and TRBJ1-2, with D unclear. Germline V gene lookup returns CDR1 LGHDT and CDR2 YNNKEL (reference sequence). Trimming left V 0 bases short and J 3 bases short, with 14 bases between. The CDR3 is 16 amino acids. The CDR3 nucleotides read TGTGCCAGCAGCCAAGATCGTCACCGCCGCGACTATGGCTACACCTTC. Protein: CASSQDRHRRDYGYTF.